Listed below are T cell receptor beta chains from one sample, sequenced in a study of OX40 agonist ivuxolimab in advanced cancers. Assay used: immunoSEQ multiplex PCR; TCRdb lists only in-frame clones, some missing. The sample lists tens of thousands of clones; about 86% were seen once. Material: CD4+ or CD8+ T cells sorted from blood, obtained in a trial of the OX40 agonist ivuxolimab. The receptors shown here come from an adult with an advanced solid tumor such as melanoma, head and neck, liver or kidney cancer. CDR3s include the opening cysteine and the closing phenylalanine or tryptophan. The D gene is left open where the match is weak. Clone size appears in some rows only: once, few, many, or a class for an expanded clone.

length: 13; V: TRBV25-1; size: .; D: TRBD2; J: TRBJ2-5; CDR3: CASSRGGEETQYF; DNA: TGTGCCAGCAGCCGTGGGGGGGAAGAGACCCAGTACTTC
length: 15; V: TRBV11-2; size: .; D: TRBD1; J: TRBJ1-3; CDR3: CASSKQGATGNTIYF; DNA: TGTGCCAGCAGCAAACAGGGGGCGACTGGAAACACCATATATTTT
length: 14; V: TRBV6-1; size: .; D: .; J: TRBJ2-5; CDR3: CASNLSGSQETQYF; DNA: TGTGCCAGCAACCTGTCAGGGAGCCAAGAGACCCAGTACTTC
length: 15; V: TRBV6-5; size: .; D: .; J: TRBJ1-6; CDR3: CASSAPQGLDSPLHF; DNA: TGTGCCAGCAGTGCCCCGCAAGGCCTAGACTCACCCCTCCACTTT
length: 12; V: TRBV9; size: .; D: .; J: TRBJ2-3; CDR3: CASSVGSDTQYF; DNA: TGTGCCAGCAGCGTAGGGTCAGATACGCAGTATTTT
length: 15; V: TRBV18; size: .; D: .; J: TRBJ2-5; CDR3: CASSPGVGARETQYF; DNA: TGTGCCAGCTCACCCGGTGTGGGGGCGAGGGAGACCCAGTACTTC
length: 14; V: TRBV6-5; size: .; D: .; J: TRBJ1-4; CDR3: CASSYSSLNEKLFF; DNA: TGTGCCAGCAGTTACTCATCCTTAAATGAAAAACTGTTTTTT
length: 15; V: TRBV6-7; size: .; D: .; J: TRBJ1-5; CDR3: CASFGGGNDNQPQHF; DNA: TGTGCCAGCTTCGGGGGGGGAAACGACAATCAGCCCCAGCATTTT
length: 16; V: TRBV7-9; size: .; D: .; J: TRBJ1-1; CDR3: CASSLGDLGRNTEAFF; DNA: TGTGCCAGCAGCTTAGGGGACTTGGGTCGGAACACTGAAGCTTTCTTT
length: 17; V: TRBV7-2; size: once; D: TRBD2; J: TRBJ2-1; CDR3: CASSLRASGTYYNEQFF; DNA: TGTGCCAGCAGCTTAAGGGCTAGCGGTACATATTACAATGAGCAGTTCTTC
length: 15; V: TRBV5-1; size: .; D: .; J: TRBJ2-5; CDR3: CASIPDGAGGETQYF; DNA: TGCGCCTCGATCCCTGACGGGGCCGGGGGAGAGACCCAGTACTTC
length: 12; V: TRBV5-1; size: .; D: .; J: TRBJ2-5; CDR3: CASSLGQETQYF; DNA: TGCGCCAGCAGCTTGGGGCAAGAGACCCAGTACTTC
length: 19; V: TRBV27; size: .; D: TRBD2; J: TRBJ2-2; CDR3: CASSFDPSGGAGNTGELFF; DNA: TGTGCCAGCAGTTTCGATCCTAGCGGGGGGGCTGGGAACACCGGGGAGCTGTTTTTT
length: 15; V: TRBV2; size: .; D: TRBD1; J: TRBJ1-4; CDR3: CASSGTGVPNEKLFF; DNA: TGTGCCAGCAGCGGTACAGGGGTCCCCAATGAAAAACTGTTTTTT
length: 21; V: TRBV7-5; size: .; D: .; J: TRBJ2-5; CDR3: CVRSLFPSRGARDREQETQYF; DNA: TGTGTCAGAAGCTTATTTCCATCAAGAGGGGCCCGGGACAGGGAGCAAGAGACCCAGTACTTC
length: 12; V: TRBV12-5; size: .; D: .; J: TRBJ1-1; CDR3: CASGLSAVGAFF; DNA: TGTGCTAGTGGTTTGTCAGCCGTTGGGGCTTTCTTT
length: 14; V: TRBV11-2; size: .; D: TRBD1; J: TRBJ1-2; CDR3: CASGRDRGGYGYTF; DNA: TGTGCCAGCGGGAGAGACAGGGGTGGGTATGGCTACACCTTC
length: 13; V: TRBV18; size: once; D: .; J: TRBJ1-6; CDR3: CASSPLENSPLHF; DNA: TGTGCCAGCTCACCCCTGGAAAATTCACCCCTCCACTTT
length: 13; V: TRBV18; size: once; D: .; J: TRBJ2-1; CDR3: CASSPGPSIEQFF; DNA: TGTGCCAGCTCACCGGGACCTTCCATAGAGCAGTTCTTC
length: 15; V: TRBV18; size: .; D: TRBD1; J: TRBJ1-5; CDR3: CASSQQGASNQPQHF; DNA: TGTGCCAGCTCACAACAGGGGGCTAGCAATCAGCCCCAGCATTTT
length: 14; V: TRBV29-1; size: .; D: .; J: TRBJ2-1; CDR3: CSVEGGGPFNEQFF; DNA: TGCAGCGTTGAAGGGGGGGGGCCTTTCAATGAGCAGTTCTTC
length: 15; V: TRBV6-1; size: .; D: .; J: TRBJ1-2; CDR3: CASSRTREDHYGYTF; DNA: TGTGCCAGCAGTCGAACCAGGGAGGATCACTATGGCTACACCTTC
length: 14; V: TRBV5-6; size: .; D: .; J: TRBJ1-6; CDR3: CASSLADRRSPLHF; DNA: TGTGCCAGCAGCTTGGCAGACAGGCGTTCACCCCTCCACTTT
length: 16; V: TRBV18; size: .; D: TRBD1; J: TRBJ2-5; CDR3: CASSAPGTGSQETQYF; DNA: TGTGCCAGCTCGGCACCCGGGACAGGGTCCCAAGAGACCCAGTACTTC
length: 14; V: TRBV2; size: few; D: .; J: TRBJ1-6; CDR3: CASSEARGNSPLHF; DNA: TGTGCCAGCAGTGAAGCGAGGGGGAATTCACCCCTCCACTTT
length: 15; V: TRBV7-8; size: once; D: TRBD1; J: TRBJ1-3; CDR3: CASRDRGLYGNTIYF; DNA: TGTGCCAGCCGGGACAGGGGGCTATATGGAAACACCATATATTTT
length: 13; V: TRBV19; size: .; D: .; J: TRBJ1-1; CDR3: CASSILRETEAFF; DNA: TGTGCCAGTAGTATTCTTAGGGAGACTGAAGCTTTCTTT
length: 16; V: TRBV28; size: .; D: .; J: TRBJ2-6; CDR3: CASSLMGLSGANVLTF; DNA: TGTGCCAGCAGTTTAATGGGGCTGAGTGGGGCCAACGTCCTGACTTTC
length: 15; V: TRBV6-5; size: once; D: .; J: TRBJ2-6; CDR3: CASSPGGTGANVLTF; DNA: TGTGCCAGCAGTCCCGGGGGCACTGGGGCCAACGTCCTGACTTTC
length: 14; V: TRBV19; size: .; D: TRBD1; J: TRBJ2-1; CDR3: CASSWDRGINEQFF; DNA: TGTGCCAGTAGTTGGGACAGGGGAATCAATGAGCAGTTCTTC
length: 15; V: TRBV5-1; size: .; D: .; J: TRBJ1-6; CDR3: CASSLDPRGGSPLHF; DNA: TGCGCCAGCAGCTTGGACCCCCGGGGTGGCTCACCCCTCCACTTT
length: 13; V: TRBV7-2; size: .; D: .; J: TRBJ1-2; CDR3: CASSFGQTYGYTF; DNA: TGTGCCAGCAGCTTTGGACAGACCTATGGCTACACCTTC
length: 15; V: TRBV11-2; size: .; D: .; J: TRBJ2-2; CDR3: CASSLSRGGAGELFF; DNA: TGTGCCAGCAGCTTATCGAGGGGTGGGGCCGGGGAGCTGTTTTTT
length: 12; V: TRBV6-5; size: once; D: TRBD1; J: TRBJ1-1; CDR3: CASSEGTGRAFF; DNA: TGCGCCAGCAGTGAGGGGACAGGGCGAGCTTTCTTT
length: 13; V: TRBV15; size: .; D: .; J: TRBJ1-1; CDR3: CATSRDRFLEAFF; DNA: TGTGCCACCAGCAGGGACCGGTTCCTTGAAGCTTTCTTT
length: 14; V: TRBV5-1; size: once; D: .; J: TRBJ1-3; CDR3: CASRGGHSGNTIYF; DNA: TGCGCCAGCAGAGGAGGACACTCTGGAAACACCATATATTTT
length: 15; V: TRBV19; size: .; D: .; J: TRBJ1-5; CDR3: CATAIRDTRNQPQHF; DNA: TGTGCCACTGCAATCCGGGACACCCGCAATCAGCCCCAGCATTTT
length: 10; V: TRBV5-1; size: .; D: .; J: TRBJ1-5; CDR3: CASSTKPQHF; DNA: TGCGCCAGCAGCACTAAGCCCCAGCATTTT
length: 16; V: TRBV5-6; size: once; D: .; J: TRBJ1-6; CDR3: CASSLAGEGLDSPLHF; DNA: TGTGCCAGCAGCTTGGCAGGGGAAGGCCTAGATTCACCCCTCCACTTT
length: 13; V: TRBV2; size: .; D: TRBD1; J: TRBJ1-5; CDR3: CASRGQSNQPQHF; DNA: TGTGCCAGCAGGGGACAGAGCAATCAGCCCCAGCATTTT
length: 15; V: TRBV7-9; size: .; D: .; J: TRBJ1-2; CDR3: CASSTRGALGYGYTF; DNA: TGTGCCAGCAGCACGAGAGGGGCCCTGGGGTATGGCTACACCTTC
length: 14; V: TRBV2; size: .; D: .; J: TRBJ1-3; CDR3: CASFPGDSGNTIYF; DNA: TGTGCCAGCTTCCCGGGGGACTCTGGAAACACCATATATTTT
length: 14; V: TRBV30; size: .; D: .; J: TRBJ1-2; CDR3: CAWSRTAEGYGYTF; DNA: TGTGCCTGGAGTAGGACCGCTGAGGGCTATGGCTACACCTTC
length: 15; V: TRBV5-1; size: .; D: .; J: TRBJ1-4; CDR3: CASSLQSELGGKLFF; DNA: TGCGCCAGCAGCTTGCAATCAGAATTGGGCGGAAAACTGTTTTTT
length: 16; V: TRBV2; size: .; D: .; J: TRBJ2-5; CDR3: CASRRFRDIRHETQYF; DNA: TGTGCCAGCAGGCGTTTCCGGGACATTAGGCATGAGACCCAGTACTTC
length: 18; V: TRBV9; size: .; D: TRBD1; J: TRBJ2-6; CDR3: CASSPTDRGPSGANVLTF; DNA: TGTGCCAGCAGCCCGACGGACAGGGGGCCTTCTGGGGCCAACGTCCTGACTTTC
length: 11; V: TRBV29-1; size: .; D: TRBD1; J: TRBJ1-2; CDR3: CSVDGTGGYTF; DNA: TGCAGCGTGGACGGGACAGGGGGCTACACCTTC
length: 16; V: TRBV6-1; size: .; D: TRBD1; J: TRBJ1-3; CDR3: CASSEGDRGPGNTIYF; DNA: TGTGCCAGCAGTGAAGGAGACAGGGGGCCTGGAAACACCATATATTTT
length: 14; V: TRBV7-8; size: once; D: .; J: TRBJ2-5; CDR3: CASSSTSWSETQYF; DNA: TGTGCCAGCAGCTCGACTAGTTGGTCGGAGACCCAGTACTTC
length: 14; V: TRBV7-9; size: once; D: TRBD1; J: TRBJ1-2; CDR3: CASSSDRSNYGYTF; DNA: TGTGCCAGCAGCTCGGACAGGAGTAACTATGGCTACACCTTC
length: 16; V: TRBV29-1; size: .; D: .; J: TRBJ2-6; CDR3: CSVQDQIGSGANVLTF; DNA: TGCAGCGTCCAGGATCAGATTGGATCTGGGGCCAACGTCCTGACTTTC
length: 16; V: TRBV5-5; size: .; D: .; J: TRBJ2-3; CDR3: CASSFRGIPSTDTQYF; DNA: TGTGCCAGCAGCTTCCGTGGCATCCCGAGCACAGATACGCAGTATTTT
length: 12; V: TRBV6-1; size: .; D: .; J: TRBJ1-2; CDR3: CASRQGPYGYTF; DNA: TGTGCCAGCAGACAGGGTCCCTATGGCTACACCTTC
length: 12; V: TRBV4-1; size: .; D: .; J: TRBJ2-3; CDR3: CASRSIGDTQYF; DNA: TGCGCCAGCAGATCCATCGGGGATACGCAGTATTTT
length: 11; V: TRBV30; size: .; D: .; J: TRBJ2-4; CDR3: CAWSVRGTGHF; DNA: TGTGCCTGGAGTGTACGAGGGACCGGCCACTTC
length: 13; V: TRBV19; size: .; D: .; J: TRBJ1-1; CDR3: CASEPGRNTEAFF; DNA: TGTGCCAGTGAGCCGGGACGGAACACTGAAGCTTTCTTT
length: 17; V: TRBV5-6; size: once; D: .; J: TRBJ2-7; CDR3: CASSTFSGTASSYEQYF; DNA: TGTGCCAGCAGCACCTTCTCCGGGACGGCGAGCTCCTACGAGCAGTACTTC
length: 15; V: TRBV18; size: .; D: .; J: TRBJ2-2; CDR3: CASSRRDGYTGELFF; DNA: TGTGCCAGCTCACGGCGGGACGGCTACACCGGGGAGCTGTTTTTT
length: 13; V: TRBV19; size: .; D: .; J: TRBJ2-1; CDR3: CASSSQLYNEQFF; DNA: TGTGCCAGTAGCTCTCAGTTATACAATGAGCAGTTCTTC
length: 13; V: TRBV28; size: few; D: TRBD1; J: TRBJ1-5; CDR3: CASSADRAQPQHF; DNA: TGTGCCAGCAGTGCAGACAGGGCTCAACCCCAGCATTTT